Listed here are 14 T cell receptor beta chains from one sample, sequenced in a study of blood T cells in healthy people across ages. A J-beta primer mix and a sample-barcoded 5' primer were used in a second PCR of about 6 to 12 cycles. Via MiXCR, TCRdb re-called the 5' RACE reads, giving one row per CDR3 protein. Of 750,000 to 1,000,000 distinct CDR3 sequences listed, almost 30% are singletons. This sample also appeared in a second study, on T cells of mothers and their children.

Sequences were obtained from blood. These receptors came from a woman aged 35 to 49 in good health.

Turning to this clonotype: A single base separates this from a much larger clone, so it may be a read error. V is TRBV5-1 and J is TRBJ2-3; D possibly corresponds to TRBD1 (6 bases). Per the germline V gene, CDR1 is SGHRS and CDR2 is YFSETQ. This CDR3 contains 14 residues. CDR3 nucleotide sequence: TGCGCCAGCAGCTCCGGACAGAGCACAGATACGCGGTATTTT. It specifies CASSSGQSTDTRYF. The complete variable domain, with remaining parts taken from reference TRBV5-1 and TRBJ2-3, reads KAGVTQTPRYLIKTRGQQVTLSCSPISGHRSVSWYQQTPGQGLQFLFEYFSETQRNKGNFPGRFSGRQFSNSRSEMNVSTLELGDSALYLCASSSGQSTDTRYFGPGTRLTVL.

There are a few counts of this clonotype. The chain combines TRBV10-3 with TRBJ1-5; 9 bases match TRBD1. This CDR3 has 16 residues. Germline loops: CDR1 ENHRY, CDR2 SYGVKD. V lost 0 bases and J lost 6; bases outside the gene matches: 6. The CDR3 nucleotides read TGTGCCATCAGTGAGTCAACAGGGGGCGAAGGTCAGCCCCAGCATTTT. This codes for CAISESTGGEGQPQHF.

The J gene is TRBJ1-2, the V gene TRBV4-1; D is ambiguous. The CDR3 covers 14 residues. V dropped 4 bases and J dropped 4 bases, with 13 bases sitting between them. Per germline, CDR1 MGHRA and CDR2 YSYEKL. CDR3 DNA: TGCGCCAGCAGCCGCGACTCTGTGGGCTATGGCTACACCTTC. This translates into CASSRDSVGYGYTF.

A note on this clonotype: It is likely a read error: a sequence one base away is far more abundant. This rearrangement joins TRBV11-3 to TRBJ2-4; a weak D match, TRBD2 (5 bases). The DNA end is a closer match to TRBJ2-7, so the J assignment may be wrong. Germline CDR1 is SGHNT and CDR2 is YENEEA. CDR3 length equals 13 residues. CDR3 protein: CASSLGEPYEQYF. The CDR3, as DNA: TGTGCCAGCAGCTTAGGGGAGCCCTACGAGCAGTACTTC.

The V and J genes are TRBV7-3 and TRBJ2-1, with 8 bases that match TRBD1. The CDR3 totals 13 residues. Germline CDR1 reads SGHTA; CDR2 reads FQGTGA. V gave up 5 bases and J gave up 8 bases; unmatched junction bases: 5. Here the CDR3 reads CASSQGQGDEQFF. The CDR3 nucleotides are TGTGCCAGCAGCCAAGGACAGGGCGATGAGCAGTTCTTC.

In this sample, this clonotype turned up a few times. This sequence joins TRBV7-6 and TRBJ2-7; D is possibly TRBD1 or TRBD2 (5 bases each). V dropped 0 bases and J dropped 6 bases, with 15 bases sitting between them. Germline V lookup: CDR1 SGHVS, CDR2 FNYEAQ. The CDR3 consists of 15 residues. CDR3 sequence: CASSLAPGPSPEQYF. In nucleotides, the CDR3 is TGTGCCAGCAGCTTAGCTCCGGGGCCCTCCCCCGAGCAGTACTTC.

This clonotype occurred once. This rearrangement joins TRBV12-3 or TRBV12-4 to TRBJ2-2; D may be TRBD1 (6 bases). This CDR3 has 15 residues. V gave up 0 bases and J gave up 5 bases, with 10 bases separating them. CDR3 nucleotides: TGTGCCAGCAGTTTAGCCCTAAGGGGGACCGGGGAGCTGTTTTTT. This translates into CASSLALRGTGELFF.

The chain couples TRBV7-9 to TRBJ1-1; no clear D gene. Trimming cost V 3 bases and J 2 bases, with 22 bases left between them. Germline V gives CDR1 SEHNR, CDR2 FQNEAQ (reference sequence). This CDR3 has 18 amino acids. CDR3 region: CASSFGDFRARPNTEAFF. CDR3 in DNA: TGTGCCAGCAGCTTTGGTGATTTTAGGGCTCGGCCTAACACTGAAGCTTTCTTT.

This clonotype was observed a few times. The chain recombines TRBV2 with TRBJ1-6; a possible D gene is TRBD1 (6 bases). Germline-derived CDR1 and CDR2 are SNHLY and FYNNEI. Trimming left V 5 bases short and J 11 bases short, with 16 bases between. This CDR3 spans 14 amino acids. CDR3 in DNA: TGTGCCAGCAGTCGTCACAGGGAGGGACCACCCCTCCACTTT. It translates to CASSRHREGPPLHF.

This clonotype was observed a handful of times. The genes are TRBV28 and TRBJ1-5; 7 nucleotides align to TRBD1. Germline values: CDR1 MDHEN, CDR2 SYDVKM. J was trimmed by 0 bases and V by 7 bases; bases with no gene match: 6. CDR3 length: 15 amino acids. This CDR3 is CASTTGVLSNQPQHF. The CDR3 DNA sequence: TGTGCCAGCACTACAGGGGTCCTTAGCAATCAGCCCCAGCATTTT.

CDR3: CASRTPNASTDTQYF. CDR3 sequence (DNA): TGTGCCAGCAGGACCCCAAACGCTAGCACAGATACGCAGTATTTT. The chain uses TRBV7-8 and TRBJ2-3; no reliable D call. The germline CDR1 and CDR2 sequences are SGHVS and FQNEAQ. V shed 6 bases and J shed 0 bases, with 13 bases lying between them. The CDR3 length is 15 residues.

V usage is TRBV28 and J usage is TRBJ1-2; D gene ambiguous. Germline assignment: CDR1 MDHEN and CDR2 SYDVKM. The CDR3 is 15 amino acids. Trimming pared 7 bases from V and 3 bases from J, leaving 18 bases between. This chain's CDR3 is CASTLAPGKDYGYTF. The CDR3 region has the DNA TGTGCCAGCACCCTCGCTCCGGGGAAGGACTATGGCTACACCTTC.

This clonotype was observed a few times. A much larger clone differs from this one at a single base, so this may be a read error. This chain uses TRBV29-1 with TRBJ2-7, with no clear D. The germline V and J ends were trimmed by 8 bases and 7 bases, with 12 bases remaining between them. CDR1 is SQVTM and CDR2 is ANQGSEA in the germline V gene. CDR3 length: 10 amino acids. The CDR3 loop is CSTPGREQYF. The CDR3 DNA follows: TGCAGCACCCCGGGTAGAGAGCAGTACTTC.

On this clonotype itself: A clone one base away is much larger, so this may be a read error. The genes are TRBV30 and TRBJ1-2; D is uncertain. Trimming pared 0 bases from V and 6 bases from J, leaving 8 bases between. The CDR3 runs to 12 residues. The germline CDR1 and CDR2 sequences are GTSNPN and SVGIG (reference sequence). Here the CDR3 reads CAWSVSPHGYTF. CDR3 DNA sequence: TGTGCCTGGAGTGTAAGTCCCCATGGCTACACCTTC.